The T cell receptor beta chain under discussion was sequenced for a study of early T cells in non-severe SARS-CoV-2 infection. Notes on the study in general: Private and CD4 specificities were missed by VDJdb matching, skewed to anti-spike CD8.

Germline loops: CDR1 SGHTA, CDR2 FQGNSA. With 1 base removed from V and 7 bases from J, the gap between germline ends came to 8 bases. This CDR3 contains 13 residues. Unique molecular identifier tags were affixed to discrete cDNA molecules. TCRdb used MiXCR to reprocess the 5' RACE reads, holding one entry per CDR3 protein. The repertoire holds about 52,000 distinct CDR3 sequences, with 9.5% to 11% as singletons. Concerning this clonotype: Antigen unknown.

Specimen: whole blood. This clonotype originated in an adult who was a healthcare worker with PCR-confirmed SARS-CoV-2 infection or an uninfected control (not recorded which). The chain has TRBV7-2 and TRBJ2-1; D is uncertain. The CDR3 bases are TGTGCCAGCAGCTTAGACGGTGTTAATGAGCAGTTCTTC. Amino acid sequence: CASSLDGVNEQFF.